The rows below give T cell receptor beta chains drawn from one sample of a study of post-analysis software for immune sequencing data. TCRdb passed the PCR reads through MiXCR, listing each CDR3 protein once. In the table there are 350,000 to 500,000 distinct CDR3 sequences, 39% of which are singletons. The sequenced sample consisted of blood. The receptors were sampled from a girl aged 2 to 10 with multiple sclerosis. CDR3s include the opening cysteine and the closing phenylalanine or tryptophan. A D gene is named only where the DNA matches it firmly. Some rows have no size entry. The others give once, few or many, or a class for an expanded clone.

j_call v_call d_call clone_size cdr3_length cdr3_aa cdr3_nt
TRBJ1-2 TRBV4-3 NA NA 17 CASSNYFMEGSGYGYTF TGCGCCAGCAGCAACTACTTCATGGAGGGTTCGGGCTATGGCTACACCTTC
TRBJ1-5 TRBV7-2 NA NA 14 CASSIIRGNQPQHF TGTGCCAGCAGCATAATTCGGGGCAATCAGCCCCAGCATTTT
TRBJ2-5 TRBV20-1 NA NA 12 CSARVSLLEQYF TGCAGTGCTAGGGTCAGCCTCTTGGAGCAGTACTTC
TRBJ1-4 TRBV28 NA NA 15 CASRTPRGTNEKLFF TGTGCCAGCAGAACCCCCAGGGGAACTAATGAAAAACTGTTTTTT
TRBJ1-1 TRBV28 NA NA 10 CASSHTEAFF TGTGCCAGCAGCCACACTGAAGCTTTCTTT
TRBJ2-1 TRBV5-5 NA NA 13 CASSFNGEIEQFF TGTGCCAGCAGCTTTAACGGGGAAATAGAGCAGTTCTTC
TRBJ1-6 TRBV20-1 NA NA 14 CSAKTGSYNSPLHF TGCAGTGCCAAAACAGGCTCCTATAATTCACCCCTCCACTTT
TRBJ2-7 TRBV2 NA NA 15 CASSEVRVGPYEQYF TGTGCCAGCAGTGAGGTCAGGGTTGGTCCCTACGAGCAGTACTTC
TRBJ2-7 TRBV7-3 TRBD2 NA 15 CASSLRGGSVYEQYF TGTGCCAGCAGCTTAAGGGGCGGGAGTGTTTACGAGCAGTACTTC
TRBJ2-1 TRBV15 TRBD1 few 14 CATSNRQGILEQFF TGTGCCACCAGCAATCGACAGGGTATCTTGGAGCAGTTCTTC
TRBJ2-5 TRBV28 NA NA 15 CASSFLPSRKETQYF TGTGCCAGCAGTTTTCTTCCCTCTAGAAAGGAGACCCAGTACTTC
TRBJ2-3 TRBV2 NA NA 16 CARVLNEDRSTDTQYF TGTGCCAGAGTTCTTAATGAGGATAGATCCACAGATACGCAGTATTTT
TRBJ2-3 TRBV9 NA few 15 CASSARLSGTDTQYF TGTGCCAGCAGCGCCAGACTAAGCGGCACAGATACGCAGTATTTT
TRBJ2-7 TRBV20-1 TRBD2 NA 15 CSARDLLAGVDEQYF TGCAGTGCTAGAGATCTCCTAGCGGGAGTCGACGAGCAGTACTTC
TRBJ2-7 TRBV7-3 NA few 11 CASSSGLLQYF TGTGCCAGCAGCTCTGGACTGTTGCAGTACTTC
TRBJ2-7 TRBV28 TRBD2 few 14 CAIKRGLKAYEQYF TGTGCCATCAAGCGGGGGTTGAAGGCCTACGAGCAGTACTTC
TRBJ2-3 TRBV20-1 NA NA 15 CSARGLGGRSDTQYF TGCAGTGCTAGGGGTCTGGGGGGCCGCTCAGATACGCAGTATTTT
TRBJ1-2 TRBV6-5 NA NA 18 CASSYQVQGGVSVIGYTF TGTGCCAGCAGTTACCAAGTACAGGGTGGAGTTAGCGTGATTGGCTACACCTTC
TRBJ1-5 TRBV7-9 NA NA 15 CASSSNRDGNQPQHF TGTGCCAGCAGCTCCAACAGGGACGGCAATCAGCCCCAGCATTTT
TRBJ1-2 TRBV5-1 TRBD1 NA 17 CASSPSRDRGRGYGHTF TGCGCCAGCAGCCCGTCCCGGGACAGGGGCCGGGGGTATGGCCACACCTTC
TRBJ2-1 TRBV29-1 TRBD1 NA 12 CSVGPGGHEQFF TGCAGCGTCGGTCCAGGGGGTCATGAGCAGTTCTTC
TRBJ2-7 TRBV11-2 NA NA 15 CASSLEGAGDYEQYF TGTGCCAGCAGCTTAGAAGGGGCAGGCGACTACGAGCAGTACTTC
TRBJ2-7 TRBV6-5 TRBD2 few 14 CASSYRGGGSEQYF TGTGCCAGCAGTTATCGGGGGGGAGGAAGTGAGCAGTACTTC
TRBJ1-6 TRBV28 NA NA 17 CASSPLPRVVYNSPLHF TGTGCCAGCTCCCCCCTACCCAGGGTAGTCTATAATTCACCCCTCCACTTT
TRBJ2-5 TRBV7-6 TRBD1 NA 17 CASSPRTGFPYQETQYF TGTGCCAGCAGCCCAAGGACAGGTTTTCCGTACCAAGAGACCCAGTACTTC
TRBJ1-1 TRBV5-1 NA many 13 CASSLAVQAEAFF TGCGCCAGCAGCTTGGCCGTACAGGCTGAAGCTTTCTTT
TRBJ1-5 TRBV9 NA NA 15 CASSPLPGVNQPQHF TGTGCCAGCAGCCCCCTGCCAGGGGTTAATCAGCCCCAGCATTTT